A single sample gave rise to the 4 T cell receptor beta chains below, sequenced in a study of a mutant IDH1 vaccine in newly diagnosed glioma. No antigens are known for them. Here immunoSEQ multiplex PCR was the method, and the copy in TCRdb shows in-frame clones only, minus some. The table includes about 20,000 clones, almost 85% detected once. The sample's time point: week 23, last vaccination. The investigators gave 300 ug of mutant IDH1 20-mer peptide in each vaccine dose, together with topical imiquimod. The specimen was PBMCs, collected from a glioma patient whose treatment included an IDH1 peptide vaccine. These receptors came from a man aged 25-40 years with glioma.

The chain has TRBV2 and TRBJ2-2; D might be TRBD1 (6 bases). V was clipped by 7 bases and J by 5 bases, with 8 bases between them. Germline CDR1 reads SNHLY; CDR2 reads FYNNEI. The CDR3 spans 12 residues. The CDR3 sequence: CASNRETGELFF. In DNA, the CDR3 is TGTGCCAGCAACAGGGAGACCGGGGAGCTGTTTTTT.

Only a few counts were recorded for this clone. This sequence joins TRBV25-1 and TRBJ1-1; D remains ambiguous. Germline lookup yields CDR1 MGHDK and CDR2 SYGVNS. This CDR3 contains 13 residues. Deletions cut 8 bases from V and 1 base from J, with 11 bases between. The CDR3 here is CASLDNGNTEAFF. The CDR3 DNA reads TGTGCCAGCCTCGACAATGGGAACACTGAAGCTTTCTTT.

The V and J genes are TRBV19 and TRBJ1-1, with unresolved D. The CDR3 loop spans 12 amino acids. V lost 6 bases to trimming and J lost 7 bases, with 12 bases between them. Germline V lookup: CDR1 LNHDA, CDR2 SQIVND (reference sequence). CDR3 sequence reads: CASSPDRYEAFF. The CDR3 DNA follows: TGTGCCAGTAGCCCGGACCGATATGAAGCTTTCTTT.

The rearrangement uses TRBV29-1 and TRBJ2-2; no clear D gene. The germline gives CDR1 SQVTM, CDR2 ANQGSEA. The CDR3 length is 14 residues. The V and J ends lost 6 bases and 7 bases respectively, with 18 bases between them. CDR3 loop: CSVSSTANFGELFF. The CDR3 DNA follows: TGCAGCGTCTCGTCTACGGCGAACTTCGGGGAGCTGTTTTTT.